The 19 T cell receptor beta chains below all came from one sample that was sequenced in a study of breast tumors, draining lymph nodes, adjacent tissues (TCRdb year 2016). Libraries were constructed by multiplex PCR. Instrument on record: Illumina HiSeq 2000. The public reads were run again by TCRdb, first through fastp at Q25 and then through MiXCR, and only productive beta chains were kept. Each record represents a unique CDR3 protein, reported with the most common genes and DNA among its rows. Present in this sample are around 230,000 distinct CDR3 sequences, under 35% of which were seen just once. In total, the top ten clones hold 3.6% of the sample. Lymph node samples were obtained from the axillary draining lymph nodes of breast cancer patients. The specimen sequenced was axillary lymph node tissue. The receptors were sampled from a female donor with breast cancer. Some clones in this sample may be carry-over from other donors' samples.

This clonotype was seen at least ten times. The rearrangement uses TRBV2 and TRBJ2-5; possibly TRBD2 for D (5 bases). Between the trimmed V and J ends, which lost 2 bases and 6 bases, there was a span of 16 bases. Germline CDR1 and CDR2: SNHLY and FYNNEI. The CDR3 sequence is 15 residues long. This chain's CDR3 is CASSERLAQAQTQYF. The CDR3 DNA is TGTGCCAGCAGTGAAAGGCTAGCCCAAGCACAGACCCAGTACTTC.

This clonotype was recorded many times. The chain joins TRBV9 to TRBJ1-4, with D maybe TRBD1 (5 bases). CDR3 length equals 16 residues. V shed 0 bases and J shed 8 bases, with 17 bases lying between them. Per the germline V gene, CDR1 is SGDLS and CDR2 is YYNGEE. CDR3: CASSVALKGLPEKLFF. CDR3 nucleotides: TGTGCCAGCAGCGTAGCTTTGAAGGGACTGCCGGAAAAACTGTTTTTT.

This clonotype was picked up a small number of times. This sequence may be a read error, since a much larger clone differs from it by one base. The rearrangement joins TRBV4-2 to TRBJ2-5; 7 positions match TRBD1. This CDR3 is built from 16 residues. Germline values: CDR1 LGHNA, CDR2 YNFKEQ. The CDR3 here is CASSQGQGGSYETRYF. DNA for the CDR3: TGTGCCAGCAGCCAAGGACAGGGTGGGTCGTATGAGACCCGGTACTTC.

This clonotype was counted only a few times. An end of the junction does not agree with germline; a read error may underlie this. The CDR3 loop is CASSLWSGGQETRYF. The CDR3 DNA is TGTGCCAGCAGTTTATGGTCAGGGGGGCAAGAGACCCGGTACTTC. The chain carries TRBV28 and TRBJ2-5; possible D gene TRBD1, 7 bases. Germline CDR1 MDHEN, CDR2 SYDVKM. The CDR3 has 15 residues.

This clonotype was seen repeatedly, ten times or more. CDR3 region: CASSFYSNQPQHF. The CDR3 nucleotides read TGTGCCAGCAGCTTTTATAGCAATCAGCCCCAGCATTTT. The V and J genes are TRBV7-2 and TRBJ1-5; D unresolved. V was trimmed by 3 bases and J by 0 bases, leaving 3 bases between them. This CDR3 is built from 13 residues. Germline V lookup: CDR1 SGHTA, CDR2 FQGNSA.

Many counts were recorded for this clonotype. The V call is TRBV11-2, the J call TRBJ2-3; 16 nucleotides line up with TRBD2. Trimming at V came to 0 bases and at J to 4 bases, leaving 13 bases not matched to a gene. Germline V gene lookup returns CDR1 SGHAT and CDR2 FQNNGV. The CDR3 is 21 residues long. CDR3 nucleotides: TGTGCCAGCAGCTTAGACCCTCCGGGACTAGCGGGGGGGGTTGGCGCAGATACGCAGTATTTT. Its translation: CASSLDPPGLAGGVGADTQYF.

The chain's CDR3 is CSARSGAKNIQYF. The CDR3 DNA is TGCAGTGCTAGAAGCGGAGCCAAAAACATTCAGTACTTC. V and J are TRBV20-1 and TRBJ2-4, with D possibly being TRBD2 (5 bases). Germline CDR1 is DFQATT and CDR2 is SNEGSKA (reference sequence). This CDR3 is built from 13 residues. V was pared by 2 bases and J by 0 bases, with 5 bases between.

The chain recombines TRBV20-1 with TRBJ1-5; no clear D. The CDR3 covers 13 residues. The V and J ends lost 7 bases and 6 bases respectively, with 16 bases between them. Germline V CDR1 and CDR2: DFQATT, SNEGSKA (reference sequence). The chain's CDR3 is CSGSEGAGQPQHF. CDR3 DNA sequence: TGCAGTGGTTCCGAGGGCGCCGGTCAGCCCCAGCATTTT.

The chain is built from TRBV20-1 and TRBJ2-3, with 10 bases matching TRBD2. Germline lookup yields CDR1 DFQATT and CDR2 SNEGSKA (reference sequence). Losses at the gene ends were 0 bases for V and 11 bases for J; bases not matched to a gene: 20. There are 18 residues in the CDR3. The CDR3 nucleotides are TGCAGTGCTAGAGATATCGGGGCTAGCGGGAGTCTGTACAATGAGCAGTATTTT. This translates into CSARDIGASGSLYNEQYF.

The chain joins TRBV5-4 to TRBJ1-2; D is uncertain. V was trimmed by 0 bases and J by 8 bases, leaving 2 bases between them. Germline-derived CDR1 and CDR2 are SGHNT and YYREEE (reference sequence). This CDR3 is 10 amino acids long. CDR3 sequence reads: CASSLDGYTF. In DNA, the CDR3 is TGTGCCAGCAGCTTGGACGGCTACACCTTC.

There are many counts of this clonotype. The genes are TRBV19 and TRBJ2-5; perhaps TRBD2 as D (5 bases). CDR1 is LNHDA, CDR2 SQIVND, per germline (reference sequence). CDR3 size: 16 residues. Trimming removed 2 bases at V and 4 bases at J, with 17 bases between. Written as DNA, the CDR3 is TGTGCCAGTAGTATAACCCATACTAGTTCCGGAGAGACCCAGTACTTC. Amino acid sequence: CASSITHTSSGETQYF.

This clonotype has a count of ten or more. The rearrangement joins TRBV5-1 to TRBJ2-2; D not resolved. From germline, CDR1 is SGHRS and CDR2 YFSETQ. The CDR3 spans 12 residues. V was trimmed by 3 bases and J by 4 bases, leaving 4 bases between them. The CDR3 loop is CASSSATGELFF. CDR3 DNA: TGCGCCAGCAGCTCGGCCACCGGGGAGCTGTTTTTT.

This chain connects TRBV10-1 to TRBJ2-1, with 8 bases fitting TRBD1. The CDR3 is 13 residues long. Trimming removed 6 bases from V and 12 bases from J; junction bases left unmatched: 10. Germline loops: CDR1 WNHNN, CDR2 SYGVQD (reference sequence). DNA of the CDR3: TGCGCCAGCAGCCAGGACAGGGATTATGGGCAGTTCTTC. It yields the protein CASSQDRDYGQFF.

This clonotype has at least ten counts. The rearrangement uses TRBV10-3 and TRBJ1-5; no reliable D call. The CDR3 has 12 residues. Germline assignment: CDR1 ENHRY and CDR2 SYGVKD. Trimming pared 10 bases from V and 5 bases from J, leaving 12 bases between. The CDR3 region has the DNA TGTGCCACCCGGGGTGGCGATCAGCCCCAGCATTTT. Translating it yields CATRGGDQPQHF.

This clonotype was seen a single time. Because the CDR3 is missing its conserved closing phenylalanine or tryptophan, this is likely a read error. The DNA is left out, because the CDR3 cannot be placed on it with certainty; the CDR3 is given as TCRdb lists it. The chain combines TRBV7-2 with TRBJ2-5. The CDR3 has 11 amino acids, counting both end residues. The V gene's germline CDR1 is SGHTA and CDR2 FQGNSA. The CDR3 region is CASSLVGETNY.

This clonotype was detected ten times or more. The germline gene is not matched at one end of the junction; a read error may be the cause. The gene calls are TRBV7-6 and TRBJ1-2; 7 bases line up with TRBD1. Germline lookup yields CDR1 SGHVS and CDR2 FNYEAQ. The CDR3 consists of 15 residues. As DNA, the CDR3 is TGTGCCAGCAGCGGCCGACAGGGTCGGGATCGAGGCTACCCCTTC. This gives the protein CASSGRQGRDRGYPF.

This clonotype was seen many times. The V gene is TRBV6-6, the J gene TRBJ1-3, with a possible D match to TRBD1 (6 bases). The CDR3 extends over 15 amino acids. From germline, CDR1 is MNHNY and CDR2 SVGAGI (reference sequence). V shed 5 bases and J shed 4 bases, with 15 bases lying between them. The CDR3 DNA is TGTGCCAGCAGTACGCTACAGGGCGAGGGAAACACCATATATTTT. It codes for CASSTLQGEGNTIYF.

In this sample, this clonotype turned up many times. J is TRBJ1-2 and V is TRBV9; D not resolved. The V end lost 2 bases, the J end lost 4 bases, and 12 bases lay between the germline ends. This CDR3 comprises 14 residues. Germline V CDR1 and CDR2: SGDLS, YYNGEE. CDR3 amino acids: CASSVGRTSYGYTF. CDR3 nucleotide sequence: TGTGCCAGCAGCGTCGGACGGACTAGCTATGGCTACACCTTC. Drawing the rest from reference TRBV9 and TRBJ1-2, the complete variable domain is DSGVTQTPKHLITATGQRVTLRCSPRSGDLSVYWYQQSLDQGLQFLIQYYNGEERAKGNILERFSAQQFPDLHSELNLSSLELGDSALYFCASSVGRTSYGYTFGSGTRLTVV.

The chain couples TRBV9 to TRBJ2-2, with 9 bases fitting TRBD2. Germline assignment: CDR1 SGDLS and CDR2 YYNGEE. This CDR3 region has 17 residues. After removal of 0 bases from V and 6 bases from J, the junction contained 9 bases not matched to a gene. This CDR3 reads CASSVDPGTSRSGELFF. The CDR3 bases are TGTGCCAGCAGCGTAGACCCCGGGACTAGCCGTTCCGGGGAGCTGTTTTTT.